This T cell receptor (beta chain) was sequenced during a study of early T cells in non-severe SARS-CoV-2 infection. CDR3 length equals 15 residues. Germline-derived CDR1 and CDR2 are SGHNT and YENEEA. V dropped 3 bases and J dropped 4; count of bases not matched to a gene: 7. Remarks on this clonotype: Antigen unknown.

One entry per CDR3 protein, called by TCRdb with MiXCR from the 5' RACE reads. This table holds some 82,000 distinct CDR3 sequences, more than 10% found once. Findings and limits, study-wide: Using VDJdb, the matching emphasized anti-spike CD8 responses while missing private and CD4 specificities.

This chain connects TRBV11-3 to TRBJ1-1; 8 nucleotides match TRBD1. This TCR was recovered from an adult who was a healthcare worker with PCR-confirmed SARS-CoV-2 infection or an uninfected control (not recorded which). The sequences come from whole blood, collected at baseline. The CDR3 bases are TGTGCCAGCAGCTTCCGACAGGGGATGGGCACTGAAGCTTTCTTT. This codes for CASSFRQGMGTEAFF.